The rows below give T cell receptor beta chains drawn from one sample of a study of blood T cell repertoires in COVID-19. Profiled with immunoSEQ multiplex PCR; TCRdb holds only in-frame clones, not every one. The top ten clones hold 15% to 20% of a sample with more than 100,000 clones, about nine tenths of them seen once. The sample taken for sequencing was peripheral blood. Every receptor here comes from a woman of 80 years or more in a cohort sampled during active COVID-19. Both conserved end residues are part of each CDR3. D genes are given only for firm matches. Not every row has a clone size; where given, it reads once, few, many or a size class.

>TRBJ1-2|TRBV28|.|.
CASSSGKAYGYTF
TGTGCCAGCAGCTCAGGGAAGGCCTATGGCTACACCTTC
>TRBJ2-3|TRBV29-1|.|TRBD1
CSAWTGATDTQYF
TGCAGCGCATGGACAGGGGCCACAGATACGCAGTATTTT
>TRBJ1-4|TRBV10-3|.|.
CAISESKGRGGEKLFF
TGTGCCATCAGTGAGTCGAAAGGGAGAGGAGGTGAAAAACTGTTTTTT
>TRBJ2-7|TRBV13|.|TRBD2
CASSFGLAGGPREQYF
TGTGCCAGCAGCTTCGGTCTAGCGGGGGGGCCTCGGGAGCAGTACTTC
>TRBJ2-1|TRBV6-6|.|TRBD2
CASRPSGLANEQFF
TGTGCCAGCAGACCTAGCGGATTGGCCAATGAGCAGTTCTTC
>TRBJ2-1|TRBV2|.|TRBD1
CASRQVDRVGHEQFF
TGTGCCAGCAGACAAGTGGACAGGGTCGGACATGAGCAGTTCTTC
>TRBJ2-7|TRBV7-6|.|TRBD1
CASSLATSGQGFPYEQYF
TGTGCCAGCAGCTTAGCGACCTCCGGACAGGGGTTTCCCTACGAGCAGTACTTC
>TRBJ1-3|TRBV14|.|.
CASSHFDRHSGNTIYF
TGTGCCAGCAGCCACTTTGACAGACACTCTGGAAACACCATATATTTT
>TRBJ1-4|TRBV7-8|.|TRBD1
CASKQGAEEKLFF
TGTGCCAGCAAACAGGGGGCGGAGGAAAAACTGTTTTTT
>TRBJ1-5|TRBV2|.|.
CASSGEENQPQHF
TGTGCCAGCAGTGGGGAGGAGAATCAGCCCCAGCATTTT
>TRBJ1-2|TRBV19|.|.
CASSTRGSNYGYTF
TGTGCCAGTAGTACCCGGGGGTCTAACTATGGCTACACCTTC
>TRBJ1-1|TRBV2|.|TRBD1
CASSPTGAGGTEAFF
TGTGCCAGCAGTCCGACAGGGGCCGGAGGAACTGAAGCTTTCTTT
>TRBJ1-5|TRBV30|once|TRBD1
CAWSLGTGGFQPQHF
TGTGCCTGGAGTTTAGGAACAGGGGGCTTTCAGCCCCAGCATTTT
>TRBJ2-7|TRBV25-1|few|.
CASSEFAGLGGEQYF
TGTGCCAGCAGTGAATTCGCGGGACTCGGAGGGGAGCAGTACTTC
>TRBJ2-6|TRBV9|.|.
CASSVGDSGANVLTF
TGTGCCAGCAGCGTCGGGGACTCTGGGGCCAACGTCCTGACTTTC
>TRBJ1-5|TRBV12-3/TRBV12-4|few|.
CASNRRDQPQHF
TGTGCCAGCAACAGGAGAGATCAGCCCCAGCATTTT
>TRBJ1-4|TRBV10-2|.|.
CASSVPGGEKLFF
TGCGCCAGCAGTGTCCCAGGTGGCGAAAAACTGTTTTTT
>TRBJ2-7|TRBV15|.|TRBD2
CATSTAASGSLYEQYF
TGTGCCACCAGCACCGCCGCTAGCGGGAGTCTCTACGAGCAGTACTTC
>TRBJ1-1|TRBV5-1|.|TRBD1
CASSWGQAKNTEAFF
TGCGCCAGCAGCTGGGGACAGGCTAAGAACACTGAAGCTTTCTTT
>TRBJ2-5|TRBV19|.|.
CASSIRQGGETQYF
TGTGCCAGTAGTATTAGGCAGGGGGGCGAGACCCAGTACTTC
>TRBJ1-1|TRBV3-1/TRBV3-2|.|.
CASSPQGWNTEAFF
TGTGCCAGCAGCCCTCAGGGGTGGAACACTGAAGCTTTCTTT
>TRBJ2-7|TRBV3-1/TRBV3-2|once|TRBD2
CASKRTSGTYEQYF
TGTGCTAGCAAAAGGACTAGCGGGACCTACGAGCAGTACTTC
>TRBJ1-5|TRBV27|.|.
CASSSPGQGQPQHF
TGTGCCAGCAGTTCACCAGGACAAGGCCAGCCCCAGCATTTT
>TRBJ2-2|TRBV5-5|.|.
CASSPRWGANTGELFF
TGTGCCAGCAGTCCTCGATGGGGGGCGAACACCGGGGAGCTGTTTTTT
>TRBJ2-7|TRBV9|.|TRBD1
CASSVARFTGGFYEQYF
TGTGCCAGCAGCGTAGCTCGTTTTACAGGGGGATTCTACGAGCAGTACTTC
>TRBJ2-2|TRBV3-1/TRBV3-2|.|.
CASSQLTGSNTGELFF
TGTGCCAGCAGCCAACTCACAGGGTCGAACACCGGGGAGCTGTTTTTT
>TRBJ1-4|TRBV14|once|.
CASSQDRTTNEKLFF
TGTGCCAGCAGCCAAGATAGAACAACTAATGAAAAACTGTTTTTT
>TRBJ2-1|TRBV24-1|.|TRBD2
CATSGSSERGSYNEQFF
TGTGCCACCAGTGGGTCGAGCGAGCGGGGGTCCTACAATGAGCAGTTCTTC
>TRBJ1-6|TRBV27|once|TRBD1
CASSSTGTVNSPLHF
TGTGCCAGCAGTTCCACCGGGACAGTTAATTCACCCCTCCACTTT
>TRBJ1-2|TRBV27|.|.
CASGREAGYYGYTF
TGTGCCAGCGGACGGGAGGCGGGGTACTATGGCTACACCTTC
>TRBJ2-5|TRBV15|.|.
CATSRRGLQGETQYF
TGTGCCACCAGCAGGCGTGGACTGCAAGGAGAGACCCAGTACTTC
>TRBJ2-1|TRBV2|.|.
CASSKGVSDSYNEQFF
TGTGCCAGCAGCAAGGGGGTATCGGACTCCTACAATGAGCAGTTCTTC
>TRBJ2-7|TRBV30|.|.
CAWTDGVTYEQYF
TGTGCCTGGACGGACGGGGTTACCTACGAGCAGTACTTC
>TRBJ2-5|TRBV6-4|.|.
CASSADWEASSTQYF
TGTGCCAGCAGTGCCGATTGGGAGGCTTCGAGTACCCAGTACTTC
>TRBJ2-1|TRBV12-5|.|TRBD2
CASGFERGGGDEQFF
TGTGCTAGTGGTTTCGAGCGGGGGGGCGGTGATGAGCAGTTCTTC
>TRBJ1-5|TRBV7-2|.|.
CASSQMGGRDQPQHF
TGTGCCAGCAGCCAAATGGGGGGGAGAGATCAGCCCCAGCATTTT
>TRBJ1-1|TRBV3-1/TRBV3-2|.|.
CASSQARVLNTEAFF
TGTGCCAGCAGCCAAGCCAGGGTATTGAACACTGAAGCTTTCTTT
>TRBJ2-3|TRBV13|.|.
CASSQEPSYTDTQYF
TGTGCCAGCAGCCAGGAGCCTAGCTACACAGATACGCAGTATTTT
>TRBJ2-1|TRBV7-3|.|TRBD2
CARCPWGGRNEQFF
TGTGCCAGGTGCCCCTGGGGGGGAAGAAATGAGCAGTTCTTC
>TRBJ2-3|TRBV14|.|TRBD1
CASSPTGGDTDTQYF
TGTGCCAGCAGCCCGACAGGGGGTGACACAGATACGCAGTATTTT